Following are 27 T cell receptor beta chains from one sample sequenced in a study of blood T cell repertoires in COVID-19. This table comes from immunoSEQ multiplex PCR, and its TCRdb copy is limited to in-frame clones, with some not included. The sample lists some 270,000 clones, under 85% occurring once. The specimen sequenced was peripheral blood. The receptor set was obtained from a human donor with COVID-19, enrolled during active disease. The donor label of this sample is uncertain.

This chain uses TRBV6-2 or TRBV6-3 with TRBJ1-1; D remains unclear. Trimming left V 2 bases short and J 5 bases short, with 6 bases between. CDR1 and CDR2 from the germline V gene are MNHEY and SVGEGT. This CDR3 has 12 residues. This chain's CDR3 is CASSYGRTEAFF. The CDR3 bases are TGTGCCAGCAGTTACGGGCGAACTGAAGCTTTCTTT.

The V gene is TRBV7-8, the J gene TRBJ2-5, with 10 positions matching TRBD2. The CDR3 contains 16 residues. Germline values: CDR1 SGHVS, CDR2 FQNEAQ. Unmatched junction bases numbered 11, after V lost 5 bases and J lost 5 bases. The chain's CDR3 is CASSPLGLAGAETQYF. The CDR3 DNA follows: TGTGCCAGCAGCCCTCTCGGGCTAGCGGGGGCGGAGACCCAGTACTTC.

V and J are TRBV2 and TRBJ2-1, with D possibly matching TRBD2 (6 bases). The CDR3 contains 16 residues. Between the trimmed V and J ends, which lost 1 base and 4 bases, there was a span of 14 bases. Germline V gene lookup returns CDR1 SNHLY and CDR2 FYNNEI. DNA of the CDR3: TGTGCCAGCAGTGAAGAGGGGTCTAGCGAATACAATGAGCAGTTCTTC. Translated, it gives CASSEEGSSEYNEQFF.

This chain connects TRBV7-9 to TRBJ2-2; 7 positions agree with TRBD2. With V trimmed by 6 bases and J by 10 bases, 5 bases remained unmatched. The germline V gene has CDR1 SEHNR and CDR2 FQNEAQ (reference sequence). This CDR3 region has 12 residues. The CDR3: CASRTGLTELFF. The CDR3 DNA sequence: TGTGCCAGCAGGACGGGACTAACGGAGCTGTTTTTT.

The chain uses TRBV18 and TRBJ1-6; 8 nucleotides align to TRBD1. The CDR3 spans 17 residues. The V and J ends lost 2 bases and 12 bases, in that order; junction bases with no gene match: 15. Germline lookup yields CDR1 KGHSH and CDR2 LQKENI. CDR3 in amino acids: CASSPNGESGGFLPLHF. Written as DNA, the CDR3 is TGTGCCAGCTCACCAAACGGGGAGTCAGGGGGCTTTTTACCCCTCCACTTT.

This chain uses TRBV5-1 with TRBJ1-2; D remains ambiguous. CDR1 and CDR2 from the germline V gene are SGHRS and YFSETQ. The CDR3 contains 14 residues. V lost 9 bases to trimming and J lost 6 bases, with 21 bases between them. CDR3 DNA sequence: TGCGCCACGCGACAAGGAGGCCCTACTAATGGCTACACCTTC. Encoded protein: CATRQGGPTNGYTF.

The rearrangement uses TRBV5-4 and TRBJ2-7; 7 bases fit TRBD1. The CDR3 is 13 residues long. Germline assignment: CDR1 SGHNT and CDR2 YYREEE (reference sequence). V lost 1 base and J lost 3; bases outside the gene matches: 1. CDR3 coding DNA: TGTGCCAGCAGCTTGCAGGGGGTCTACGAGCAGTACTTC. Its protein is CASSLQGVYEQYF. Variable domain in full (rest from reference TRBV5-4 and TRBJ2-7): ETGVTQSPTHLIKTRGQQVTLRCSSQSGHNTVSWYQQALGQGPQFIFQYYREEENGRGNFPPRFSGLQFPNYSSELNVNALELDDSALYLCASSLQGVYEQYFGPGTRLTVT.

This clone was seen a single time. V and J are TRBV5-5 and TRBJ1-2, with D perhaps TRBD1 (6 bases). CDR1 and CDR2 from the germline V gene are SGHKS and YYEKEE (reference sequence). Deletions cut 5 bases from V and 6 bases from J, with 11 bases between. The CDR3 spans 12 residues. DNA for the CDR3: TGTGCCAGCAGTACTGGACAGAATGGCTACACCTTC. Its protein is CASSTGQNGYTF. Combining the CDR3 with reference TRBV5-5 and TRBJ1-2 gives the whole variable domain DAGVTQSPTHLIKTRGQQVTLRCSPISGHKSVSWYQQVLGQGPQFIFQYYEKEERGRGNFPDRFSARQFPNYSSELNVNALLLGDSALYLCASSTGQNGYTFGSGTRLTVV.

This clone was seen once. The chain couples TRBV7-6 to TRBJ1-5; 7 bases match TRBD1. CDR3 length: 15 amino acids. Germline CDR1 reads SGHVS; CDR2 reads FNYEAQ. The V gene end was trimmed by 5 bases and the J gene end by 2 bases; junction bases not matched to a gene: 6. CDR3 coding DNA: TGTGCCAGCAGCAGTGACAGGGCCGGCAATCAGCCCCAGCATTTT. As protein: CASSSDRAGNQPQHF.

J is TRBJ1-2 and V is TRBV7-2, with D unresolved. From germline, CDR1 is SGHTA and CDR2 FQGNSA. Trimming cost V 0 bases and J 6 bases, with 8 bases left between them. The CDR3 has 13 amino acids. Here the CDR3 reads CASSLAGEDGYTF. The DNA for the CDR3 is TGTGCCAGCAGCTTAGCCGGGGAGGATGGCTACACCTTC.

The CDR3 nucleotides are TGTGCCAGCAGCTTGGGACTAGCGGGAGGGCCGGCCTCCTACGAGCAGTACTTC. Its protein is CASSLGLAGGPASYEQYF. The gene calls are TRBV7-2 and TRBJ2-7; 16 nucleotides agree with TRBD2. This CDR3 contains 18 residues. With V trimmed by 3 bases and J by 0 bases, 5 bases remained unmatched. Looked up from germline, CDR1 is SGHTA and CDR2 is FQGNSA.

CDR3 region: CASSLYREGTEAFF. For the CDR3, the DNA is TGTGCCAGCAGCTTATACAGGGAGGGCACTGAAGCTTTCTTT. V gene TRBV7-8 combines with J gene TRBJ1-1, with TRBD1 as a possible D gene (6 bases). The length of the CDR3 is 14 residues. V lost 2 bases, J lost 4 bases, and 11 bases lay in between. Germline V lookup: CDR1 SGHVS, CDR2 FQNEAQ.

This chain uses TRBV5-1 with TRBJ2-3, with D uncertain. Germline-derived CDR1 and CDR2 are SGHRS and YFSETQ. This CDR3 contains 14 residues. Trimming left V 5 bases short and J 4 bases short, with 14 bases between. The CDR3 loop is CASSPTSVPDTQYF. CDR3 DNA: TGCGCCAGCAGTCCTACTTCGGTCCCAGATACGCAGTATTTT.

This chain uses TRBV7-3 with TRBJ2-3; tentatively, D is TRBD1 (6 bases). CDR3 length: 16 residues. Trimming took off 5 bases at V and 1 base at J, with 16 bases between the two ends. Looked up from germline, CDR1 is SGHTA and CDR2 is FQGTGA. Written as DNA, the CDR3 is TGTGCCAGCAGCCCACAGGGTGGTTACGGCACAGATACGCAGTATTTT. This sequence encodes CASSPQGGYGTDTQYF.

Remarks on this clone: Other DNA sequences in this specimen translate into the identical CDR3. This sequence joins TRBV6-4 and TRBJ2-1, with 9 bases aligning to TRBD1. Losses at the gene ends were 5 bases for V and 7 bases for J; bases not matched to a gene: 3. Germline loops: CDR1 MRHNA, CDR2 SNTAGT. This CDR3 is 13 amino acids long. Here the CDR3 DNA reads TGTGCCAGCAGTAGGGACAGGGAGAATGAGCAGTTCTTC. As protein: CASSRDRENEQFF.

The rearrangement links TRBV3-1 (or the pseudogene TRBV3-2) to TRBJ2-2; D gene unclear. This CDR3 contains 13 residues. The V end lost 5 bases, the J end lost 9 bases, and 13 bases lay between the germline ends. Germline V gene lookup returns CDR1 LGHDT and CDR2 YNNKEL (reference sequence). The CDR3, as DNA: TGTGCCAGCAGCAATTGGGCCGCACGGGAGCTGTTTTTT. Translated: CASSNWAARELFF.

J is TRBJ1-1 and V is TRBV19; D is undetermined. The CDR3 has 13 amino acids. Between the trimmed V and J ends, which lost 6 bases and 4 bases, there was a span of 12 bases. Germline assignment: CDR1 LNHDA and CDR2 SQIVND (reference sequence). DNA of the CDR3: TGTGCCAGTAGGACGGGGATGGGCACTGAAGCTTTCTTT. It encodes CASRTGMGTEAFF.

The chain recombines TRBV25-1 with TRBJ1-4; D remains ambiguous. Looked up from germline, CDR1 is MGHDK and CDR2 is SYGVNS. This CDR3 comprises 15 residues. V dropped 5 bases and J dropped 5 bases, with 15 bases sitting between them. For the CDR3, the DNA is TGTGCCAGCAGTTCCCCTCTGGGAGGAAATGAAAAACTGTTTTTT. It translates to CASSSPLGGNEKLFF. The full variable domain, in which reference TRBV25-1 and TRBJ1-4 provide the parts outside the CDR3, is EADIYQTPRYLVIGTGKKITLECSQTMGHDKMYWYQQDPGMELHLIHYSYGVNSTEKGDLSSESTVSRIRTEHFPLTLESARPSHTSQYLCASSSPLGGNEKLFFGSGTQLSVL.

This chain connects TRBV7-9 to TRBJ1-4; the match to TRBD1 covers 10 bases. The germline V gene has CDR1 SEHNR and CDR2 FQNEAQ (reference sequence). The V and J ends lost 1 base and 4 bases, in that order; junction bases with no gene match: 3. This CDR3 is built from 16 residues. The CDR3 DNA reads TGTGCCAGCAGCTTAGGGACAGGGGGATATAATGAAAAACTGTTTTTT. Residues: CASSLGTGGYNEKLFF.

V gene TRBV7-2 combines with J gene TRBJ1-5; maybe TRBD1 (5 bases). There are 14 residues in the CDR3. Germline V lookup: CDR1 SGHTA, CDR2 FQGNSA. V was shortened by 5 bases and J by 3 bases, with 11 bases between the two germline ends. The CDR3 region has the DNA TGTGCCAGCAGCCCGGGACTTGTCAATCAGCCCCAGCATTTT. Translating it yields CASSPGLVNQPQHF.

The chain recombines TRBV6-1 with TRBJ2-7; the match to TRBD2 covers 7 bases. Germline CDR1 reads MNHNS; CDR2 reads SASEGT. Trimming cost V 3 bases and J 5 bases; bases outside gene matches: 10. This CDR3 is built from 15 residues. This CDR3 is CASSDEGGPWNEQYF. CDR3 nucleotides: TGTGCCAGCAGTGATGAGGGAGGGCCCTGGAACGAGCAGTACTTC.

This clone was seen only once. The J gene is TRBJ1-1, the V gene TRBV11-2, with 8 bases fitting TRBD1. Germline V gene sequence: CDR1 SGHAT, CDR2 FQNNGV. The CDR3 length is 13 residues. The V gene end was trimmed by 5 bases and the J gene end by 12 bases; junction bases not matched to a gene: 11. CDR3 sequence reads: CASSRGQGGITFF. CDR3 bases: TGTGCCAGCAGCAGAGGACAGGGCGGGATAACTTTCTTT. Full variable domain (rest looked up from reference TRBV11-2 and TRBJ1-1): EAGVAQSPRYKIIEKRQSVAFWCNPISGHATLYWYQQILGQGPKLLIQFQNNGVVDDSQLPKDRFSAERLKGVDSTLKIQPAKLEDSAVYLCASSRGQGGITFFGQGTRLTVV.

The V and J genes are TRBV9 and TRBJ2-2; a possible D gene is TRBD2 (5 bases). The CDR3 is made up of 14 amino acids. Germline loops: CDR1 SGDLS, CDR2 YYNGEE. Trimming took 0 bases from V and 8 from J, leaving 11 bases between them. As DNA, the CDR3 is TGTGCCAGCAGCGTAGTCCTAGAGGGTGGGGAGCTGTTTTTT. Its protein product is CASSVVLEGGELFF.

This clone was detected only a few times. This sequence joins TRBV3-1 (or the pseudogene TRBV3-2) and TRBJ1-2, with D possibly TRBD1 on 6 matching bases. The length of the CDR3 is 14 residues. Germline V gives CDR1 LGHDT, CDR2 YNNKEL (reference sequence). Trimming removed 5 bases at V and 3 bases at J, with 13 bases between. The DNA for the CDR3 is TGTGCCAGCAGCTCAGGGGCGACTCACTATGGCTACACCTTC. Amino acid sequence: CASSSGATHYGYTF.

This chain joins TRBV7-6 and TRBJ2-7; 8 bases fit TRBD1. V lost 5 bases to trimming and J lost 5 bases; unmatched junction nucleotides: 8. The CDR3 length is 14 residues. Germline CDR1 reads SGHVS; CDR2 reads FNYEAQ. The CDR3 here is CASSRGQGIHEQYF. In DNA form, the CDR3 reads TGTGCCAGCAGCCGAGGACAGGGTATCCACGAGCAGTACTTC.

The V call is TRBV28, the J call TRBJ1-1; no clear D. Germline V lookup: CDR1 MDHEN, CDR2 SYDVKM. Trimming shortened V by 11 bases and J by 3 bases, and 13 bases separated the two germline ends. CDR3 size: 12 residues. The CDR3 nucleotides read TGTGCCGGCCAGCGGGCGGACACTGAAGCTTTCTTT. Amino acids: CAGQRADTEAFF.

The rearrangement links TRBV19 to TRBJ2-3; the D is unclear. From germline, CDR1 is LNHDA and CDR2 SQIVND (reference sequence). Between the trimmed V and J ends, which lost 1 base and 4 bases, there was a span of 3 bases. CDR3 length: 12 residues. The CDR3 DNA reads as TGTGCCAGTAGTATAGCCGCAGATACGCAGTATTTT. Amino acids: CASSIAADTQYF.